The sample holds a few counts of the clone carrying this TCR beta chain. Its antigen is not known. The same CDR3 is also encoded by other DNA sequences in this sample. This CDR3 comprises 12 residues. Trimming took off 5 bases at V and 2 bases at J, with 7 bases between the two ends. Germline CDR1 SEHNR, CDR2 FQNEAQ (reference sequence). TCRB transcripts that were expressed got sequenced, as all of the isolated RNA had been reverse transcribed. Profiled with immunoSEQ multiplex PCR; TCRdb holds only in-frame clones, not every one. The table includes a few hundred thousand clones, about 15% detected once. This entry comes from a study of beta chain features in type 1 diabetes. Study-level findings and limits: Moderately but significantly shorter TCRB CDR3s were found in Type 1 diabetes patients in all four CD4+ subsets. Fewer junction insertions and more nucleotide deletions appeared in type 1 diabetes patients.

The rearrangement links TRBV7-9 to TRBJ2-7, with D possibly TRBD2 on 5 matching bases. Sequencing was done on a sample of naive CD4+ T cells from blood. The sequence derives from a man aged 25 to 40 with type 1 diabetes. CDR3 coding DNA: TGTGCCAGCAGCCTCGGGGCCTACGAGCAGTACTTC. Its protein is CASSLGAYEQYF.